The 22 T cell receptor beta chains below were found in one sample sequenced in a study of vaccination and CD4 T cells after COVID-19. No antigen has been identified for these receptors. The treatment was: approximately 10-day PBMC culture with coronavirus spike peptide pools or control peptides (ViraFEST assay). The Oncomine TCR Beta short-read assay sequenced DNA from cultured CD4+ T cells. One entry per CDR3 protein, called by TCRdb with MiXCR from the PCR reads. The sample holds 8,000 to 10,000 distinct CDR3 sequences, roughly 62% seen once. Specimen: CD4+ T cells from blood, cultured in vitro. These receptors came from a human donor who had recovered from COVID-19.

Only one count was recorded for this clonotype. CDR3 sequence reads: CSADTSGGHNEQFF. CDR3 sequence (DNA): TGCAGTGCGGATACTAGCGGGGGACACAATGAGCAGTTCTTC. This chain connects TRBV20-1 to TRBJ2-1, with TRBD2 matching 11 bases. CDR3 length: 14 residues. Looked up from germline, CDR1 is DFQATT and CDR2 is SNEGSKA (reference sequence). Trimming cost V 6 bases and J 5 bases; bases outside gene matches: 6.

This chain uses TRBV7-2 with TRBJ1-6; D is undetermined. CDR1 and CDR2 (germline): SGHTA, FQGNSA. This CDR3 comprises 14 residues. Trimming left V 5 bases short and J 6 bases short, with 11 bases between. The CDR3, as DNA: TGTGCCAGCAGCAAGGCCCCATTTAATTCACCCCTCCACTTT. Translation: CASSKAPFNSPLHF.

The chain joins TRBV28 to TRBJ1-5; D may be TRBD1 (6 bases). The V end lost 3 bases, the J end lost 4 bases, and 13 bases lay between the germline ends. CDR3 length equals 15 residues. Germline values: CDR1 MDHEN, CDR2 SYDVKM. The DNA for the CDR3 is TGTGCCAGCAGTTTGTCGGACAGTTTTAATCAGCCCCAGCATTTT. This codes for CASSLSDSFNQPQHF.

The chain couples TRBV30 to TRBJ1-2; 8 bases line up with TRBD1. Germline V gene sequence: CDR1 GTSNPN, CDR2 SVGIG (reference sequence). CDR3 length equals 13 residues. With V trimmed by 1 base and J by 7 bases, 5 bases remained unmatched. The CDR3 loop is CAWSGTGISGYTF. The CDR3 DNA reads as TGTGCCTGGAGTGGGACAGGGATTAGTGGCTACACCTTC.

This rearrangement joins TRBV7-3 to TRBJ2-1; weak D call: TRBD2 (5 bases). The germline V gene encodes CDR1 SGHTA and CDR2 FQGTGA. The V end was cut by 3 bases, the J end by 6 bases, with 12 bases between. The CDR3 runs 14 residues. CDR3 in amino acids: CASSFGPTSNEQFF. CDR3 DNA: TGTGCCAGCAGCTTTGGGCCAACTAGCAATGAGCAGTTCTTC.

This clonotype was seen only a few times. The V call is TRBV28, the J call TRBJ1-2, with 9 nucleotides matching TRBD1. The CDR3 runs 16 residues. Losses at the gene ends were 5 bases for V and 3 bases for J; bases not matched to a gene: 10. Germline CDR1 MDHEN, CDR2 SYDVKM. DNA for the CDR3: TGTGCCAGCAGTACCGGGACAGGGTTAATTCACTATGGCTACACCTTC. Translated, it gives CASSTGTGLIHYGYTF.

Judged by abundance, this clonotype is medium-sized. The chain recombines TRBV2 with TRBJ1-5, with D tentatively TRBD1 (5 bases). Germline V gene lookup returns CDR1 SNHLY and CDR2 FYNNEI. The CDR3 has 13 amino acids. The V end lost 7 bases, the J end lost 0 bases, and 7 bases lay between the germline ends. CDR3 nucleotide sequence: TGTGCCAGCAATGGGGGTAGCAATCAGCCCCAGCATTTT. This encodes CASNGGSNQPQHF.

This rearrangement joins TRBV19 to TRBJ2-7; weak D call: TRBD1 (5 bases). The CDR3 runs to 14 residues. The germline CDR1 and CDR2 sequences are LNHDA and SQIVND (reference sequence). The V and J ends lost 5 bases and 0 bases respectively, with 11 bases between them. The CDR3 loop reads CASSRQSLSYEQYF. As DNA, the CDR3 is TGTGCCAGTAGTCGACAGAGTCTCTCCTACGAGCAGTACTTC.

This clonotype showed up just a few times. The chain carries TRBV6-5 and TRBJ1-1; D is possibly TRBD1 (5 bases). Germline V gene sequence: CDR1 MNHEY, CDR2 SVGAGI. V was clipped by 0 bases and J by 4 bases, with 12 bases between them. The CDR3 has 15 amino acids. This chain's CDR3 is CASSYSGSGGTEAFF. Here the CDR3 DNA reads TGTGCCAGCAGTTACTCGGGCTCGGGGGGCACTGAAGCTTTCTTT.

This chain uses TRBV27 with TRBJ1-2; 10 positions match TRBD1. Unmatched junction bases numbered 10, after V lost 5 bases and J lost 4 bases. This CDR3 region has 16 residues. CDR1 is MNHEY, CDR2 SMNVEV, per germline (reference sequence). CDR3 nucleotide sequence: TGTGCCAGCAGTCGGCATCCGGGACAGGGGAGCTATGGCTACACCTTC. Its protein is CASSRHPGQGSYGYTF.

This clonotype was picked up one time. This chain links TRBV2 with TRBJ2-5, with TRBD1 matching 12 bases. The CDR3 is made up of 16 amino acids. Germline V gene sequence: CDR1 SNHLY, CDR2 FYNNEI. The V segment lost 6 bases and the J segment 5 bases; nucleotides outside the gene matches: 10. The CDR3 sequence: CASRAGTGGFRETQYF. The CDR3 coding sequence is TGTGCCAGCAGAGCCGGGACAGGGGGCTTCAGGGAGACCCAGTACTTC.

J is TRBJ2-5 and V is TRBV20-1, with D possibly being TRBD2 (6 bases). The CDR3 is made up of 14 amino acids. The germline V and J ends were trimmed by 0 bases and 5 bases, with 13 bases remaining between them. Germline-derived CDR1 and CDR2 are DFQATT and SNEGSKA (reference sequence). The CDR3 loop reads CSARDRLGGETQYF. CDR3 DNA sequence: TGCAGTGCTAGAGATCGCCTAGGAGGGGAGACCCAGTACTTC.

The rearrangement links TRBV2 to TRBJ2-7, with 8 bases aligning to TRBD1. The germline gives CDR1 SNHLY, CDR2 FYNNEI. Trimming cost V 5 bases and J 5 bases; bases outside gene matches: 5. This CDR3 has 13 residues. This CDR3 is CASSTGTGDEQYF. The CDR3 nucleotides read TGTGCCAGCAGTACCGGGACAGGCGACGAGCAGTACTTC.

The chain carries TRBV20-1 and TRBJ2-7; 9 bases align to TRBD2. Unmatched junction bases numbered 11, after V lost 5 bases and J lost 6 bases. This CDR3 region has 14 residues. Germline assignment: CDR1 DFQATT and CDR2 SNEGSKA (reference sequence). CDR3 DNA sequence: TGCAGTGCTCGAGGGGCGGGAGGGTGGATCGAGCAGTACTTC. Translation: CSARGAGGWIEQYF.

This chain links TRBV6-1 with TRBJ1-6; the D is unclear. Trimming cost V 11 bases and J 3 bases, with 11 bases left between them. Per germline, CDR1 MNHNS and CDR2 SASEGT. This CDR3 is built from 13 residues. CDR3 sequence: CAARDLYNSPLHF. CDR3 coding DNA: TGTGCCGCCCGGGATCTCTATAATTCACCCCTCCACTTT.

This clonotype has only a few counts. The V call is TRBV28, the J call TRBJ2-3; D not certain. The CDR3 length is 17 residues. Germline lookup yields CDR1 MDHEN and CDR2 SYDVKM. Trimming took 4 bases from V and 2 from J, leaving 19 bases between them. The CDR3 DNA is TGTGCCAGCAGTTCCCAATCTTGGCAGAGAGACACAGATACGCAGTATTTT. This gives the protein CASSSQSWQRDTDTQYF. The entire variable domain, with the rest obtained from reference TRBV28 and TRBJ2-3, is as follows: DVKVTQSSRYLVKRTGEKVFLECVQDMDHENMFWYRQDPGLGLRLIYFSYDVKMKEKGDIPEGYSVSREKKERFSLILESASTNQTSMYLCASSSQSWQRDTDTQYFGPGTRLTVL.

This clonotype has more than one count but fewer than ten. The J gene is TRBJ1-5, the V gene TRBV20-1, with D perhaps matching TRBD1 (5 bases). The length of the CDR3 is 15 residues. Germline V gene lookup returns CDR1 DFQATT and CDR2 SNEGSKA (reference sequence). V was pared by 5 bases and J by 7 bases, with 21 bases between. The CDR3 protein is CSAGLGWGSEQPQHF. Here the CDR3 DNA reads TGCAGTGCTGGGCTGGGGTGGGGGTCGGAGCAGCCCCAGCATTTT.

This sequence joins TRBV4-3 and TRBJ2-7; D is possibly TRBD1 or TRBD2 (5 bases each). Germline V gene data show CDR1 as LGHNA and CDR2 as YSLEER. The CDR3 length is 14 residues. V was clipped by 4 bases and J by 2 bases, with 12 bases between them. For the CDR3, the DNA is TGCGCCAGCAGCCCCGGGACGGTGGCCTACGAGCAGTACTTC. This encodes CASSPGTVAYEQYF.

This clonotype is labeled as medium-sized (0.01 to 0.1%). CDR3 protein: CASSFRRPYNEQFF. The CDR3 bases are TGTGCCAGCAGTTTCAGGCGTCCCTACAATGAGCAGTTCTTC. This sequence joins TRBV12-3 or TRBV12-4 and TRBJ2-1; D is ambiguous. The germline V and J ends were trimmed by 3 bases and 2 bases, with 8 bases remaining between them. The CDR3 is 14 residues long.

CDR3 amino acids: CASSPETGAGYEQYF. The CDR3 coding sequence is TGTGCCAGTAGTCCAGAGACAGGGGCAGGCTACGAGCAGTACTTC. This chain links TRBV19 with TRBJ2-7, with 8 bases identical to TRBD1. The CDR3 consists of 15 residues. V gave up 5 bases and J gave up 3 bases; unmatched junction bases: 9. Germline V lookup: CDR1 LNHDA, CDR2 SQIVND (reference sequence).

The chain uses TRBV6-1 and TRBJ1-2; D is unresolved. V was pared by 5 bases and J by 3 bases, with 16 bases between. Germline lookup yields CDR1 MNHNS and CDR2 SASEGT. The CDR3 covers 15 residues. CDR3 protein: CASSQFLGGDYGYTF. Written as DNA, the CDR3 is TGTGCCAGCAGTCAATTTTTGGGCGGGGACTATGGCTACACCTTC.

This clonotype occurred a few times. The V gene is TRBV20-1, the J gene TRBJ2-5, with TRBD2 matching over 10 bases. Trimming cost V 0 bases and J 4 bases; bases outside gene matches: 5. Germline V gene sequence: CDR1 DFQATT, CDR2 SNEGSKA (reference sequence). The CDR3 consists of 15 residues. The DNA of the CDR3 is TGCAGTGCTAGAGACAGCGGGAGGGCCCCAGAGACCCAGTACTTC. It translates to CSARDSGRAPETQYF.